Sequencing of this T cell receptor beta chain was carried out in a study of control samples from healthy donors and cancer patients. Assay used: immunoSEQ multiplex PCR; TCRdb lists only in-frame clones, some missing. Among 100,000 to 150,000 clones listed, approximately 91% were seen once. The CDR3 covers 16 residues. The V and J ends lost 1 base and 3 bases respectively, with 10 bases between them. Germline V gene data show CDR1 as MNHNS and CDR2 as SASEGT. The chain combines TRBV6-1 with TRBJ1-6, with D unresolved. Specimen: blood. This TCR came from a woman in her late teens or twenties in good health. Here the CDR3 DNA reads TGTGCCAGCAGTGAAGTGGGCAGGATCTATAATTCACCCCTCCACTTT. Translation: CASSEVGRIYNSPLHF.